This section outlines one T cell receptor (beta chain) sequence together with its context. Its target is unknown. Germline CDR1 reads MGHRA; CDR2 reads YSYEKL. The CDR3 is 12 residues long. V was pared by 1 base and J by 4 bases, with 4 bases between. The record originates from a study of T cell responses to AZD1222 COVID-19 vaccine. General study findings and limits: Breadth and depth of Spike-specific TCRs rose after two AZD1222 doses. The donor group comprised mostly white British people and more females; the analysis possibly underestimated clonal diversity.

TCRdb's copy holds only in-frame clones and misses some; the assay was immunoSEQ multiplex PCR. Counted here are 130,000 to 150,000 clones, roughly 84% occurring once; the ten biggest clones make up 5% to 6%. The chain joins TRBV4-1 to TRBJ1-1; D unresolved. The sequence derives from an adult who received the AZD1222 COVID-19 vaccine. This specimen was peripheral blood, taken 28 days after the second AZD1222 dose. For the CDR3, the DNA is TGCGCCAGCAGCCAAGGGATCACTGAAGCTTTCTTT. Translating it yields CASSQGITEAFF.